Listed here are 27 T cell receptor beta chains from one sample, sequenced in a study of human thymus T cells. Corrective cardiac surgery supplied the resected thymus tissue. Here immunoSEQ multiplex PCR was the method, and the copy in TCRdb shows in-frame clones only, minus some. Of 55,000 to 85,000 clones in the sample, 85% to 95% were seen once. What was sequenced was thymus tissue. Source of these receptors: a girl under three years old with a congenital heart defect but otherwise immunologically healthy.

The chain is built from TRBV6-5 and TRBJ2-3, with 8 bases lining up with TRBD2. Trimming at V came to 5 bases and at J to 4 bases, leaving 2 bases not matched to a gene. The V gene's germline CDR1 is MNHEY and CDR2 SVGAGI. This CDR3 has 13 amino acids. CDR3 loop: CASSQRESDTQYF. The CDR3 DNA is TGTGCCAGCAGTCAGCGGGAGTCAGATACGCAGTATTTT.

The V call is TRBV4-3, the J call TRBJ1-2, with 7 bases lining up with TRBD1. CDR1 is LGHNA, CDR2 YSLEER, per germline. The V gene end was trimmed by 0 bases and the J gene end by 6 bases; junction bases not matched to a gene: 4. This CDR3 contains 14 residues. CDR3 bases: TGCGCCAGCAGCCAAGAGAAGGGGGCGGATGGCTACACCTTC. It yields the protein CASSQEKGADGYTF.

This sequence joins TRBV5-6 and TRBJ2-2, with D maybe TRBD1 (5 bases). Per the germline V gene, CDR1 is SGHDT and CDR2 is YYEEEE. This CDR3 region has 15 residues. Trimming shortened V by 4 bases and J by 0 bases, and 10 bases separated the two germline ends. The CDR3 DNA is TGTGCCAGCAGCCAAGACAGCCCGAACACCGGGGAGCTGTTTTTT. Residues: CASSQDSPNTGELFF.

CDR3: CASSRTGEGEQYF. Written as DNA, the CDR3 is TGTGCCAGTAGCCGGACAGGGGAAGGGGAGCAGTACTTC. The chain carries TRBV19 and TRBJ2-7; 9 positions match TRBD1. The CDR3 contains 13 residues. Germline CDR1 and CDR2: LNHDA and SQIVND (reference sequence). Unmatched junction bases numbered 7, after V lost 6 bases and J lost 7 bases.

Here the CDR3 DNA reads TGCGCCAGCAGCTTATGCTTTAACTATGGCTACACCTTC. Protein sequence: CASSLCFNYGYTF. The V and J genes are TRBV5-1 and TRBJ1-2, with D hard to call. Germline values: CDR1 SGHRS, CDR2 YFSETQ. The CDR3 is 13 amino acids. The V end was cut by 2 bases, the J end by 1 base, with 6 bases between.

This clone has only a few counts. The junction departs from the called germline gene at one end, perhaps through a read error. This chain links TRBV7-2 with TRBJ2-1; 12 bases match TRBD2. The CDR3 totals 14 residues. In germline, CDR1 is SGHTA, CDR2 FQGNSA. The CDR3 DNA follows: TGTGCCAGCAGCCCGACTGGACTAGCGGGGATCTTGGTCTTC. Translation: CASSPTGLAGILVF.

In its sample, this clone was seen a few times. The chain has TRBV25-1 and TRBJ2-1, with 7 bases identical to TRBD2. Germline CDR1 reads MGHDK; CDR2 reads SYGVNS. CDR3 length: 16 residues. The trim removed 8 bases at V and 4 bases at J, leaving 14 bases unmatched. The CDR3 loop is CASGARGTTEYNEQFF. CDR3 sequence (DNA): TGTGCCAGCGGCGCTCGGGGGACTACAGAATACAATGAGCAGTTCTTC. The full variable domain, with the rest looked up from reference TRBV25-1 and TRBJ2-1, is EADIYQTPRYLVIGTGKKITLECSQTMGHDKMYWYQQDPGMELHLIHYSYGVNSTEKGDLSSESTVSRIRTEHFPLTLESARPSHTSQYLCASGARGTTEYNEQFFGPGTRLTVL.

The chain recombines TRBV7-6 with TRBJ2-7, with D perhaps matching TRBD2 (7 bases). Trimming shortened V by 5 bases and J by 3 bases, and 29 bases separated the two germline ends. The germline V gene encodes CDR1 SGHVS and CDR2 FNYEAQ. The CDR3 sequence is 19 residues long. CDR3 nucleotides: TGTGCCAGCAGCCGACACGGGGGGCGTCTCTCTTTAGGCTTCTACGAGCAGTACTTC. It specifies CASSRHGGRLSLGFYEQYF.

This clone has a single count. This chain connects TRBV19 to TRBJ2-2; maybe TRBD1 (6 bases). Trimming cost V 5 bases and J 0 bases, with 16 bases left between them. The CDR3 is 17 amino acids. Germline CDR1 LNHDA, CDR2 SQIVND (reference sequence). CDR3 amino acids: CASSGRGKGSNTGELFF. The CDR3 DNA is TGTGCCAGTAGTGGTAGGGGGAAGGGATCGAACACCGGGGAGCTGTTTTTT.

This rearrangement joins TRBV21-1 to TRBJ2-5; the table gives TRBD1 as D, unverified against the DNA. TRBV21-1 is tagged as a pseudogene. This CDR3 contains 17 residues. CDR3 sequence reads: CASSKADPGTHQETQYF. CDR3 coding DNA: TGTGCCAGCAGCAAAGCGGACCCAGGGACACACCAAGAGACCCAGTACTTC.

The chain has TRBV14 and TRBJ2-1; tentative D call: TRBD2 (7 bases). Germline CDR1 is SGHDN and CDR2 is FVKESK. V was cut by 0 bases and J by 6 bases, with 27 bases left in between. This CDR3 region has 20 residues. The CDR3 sequence is CASSQDRSAGRGIQGNEQFF. CDR3 DNA sequence: TGTGCCAGCAGCCAAGATCGAAGTGCTGGGAGGGGTATACAGGGCAATGAGCAGTTCTTC.

The DNA for the CDR3 is TGTGCCAGCAGCTTAACCCATCCAGGGGGCGCATCCCCTTACGAGCAGTACTTC. It codes for CASSLTHPGGASPYEQYF. The chain carries TRBV7-9 and TRBJ2-7; 8 positions match TRBD1. The germline V gene has CDR1 SEHNR and CDR2 FQNEAQ (reference sequence). This CDR3 is 18 amino acids long. V was clipped by 2 bases and J by 4 bases; unmatched bases: 16.

V and J are TRBV27 and TRBJ2-5, with TRBD2 as a possible D gene (6 bases). Between the trimmed V and J ends, which lost 3 bases and 5 bases, there was a span of 13 bases. CDR1 and CDR2 (germline): MNHEY, SMNVEV (reference sequence). The CDR3 is 14 amino acids. Here the CDR3 reads CASSFYGGFETQYF. The CDR3 DNA follows: TGTGCCAGCAGTTTTTACGGGGGTTTTGAGACCCAGTACTTC.

The J gene is TRBJ2-3, the V gene TRBV4-1; D is perhaps TRBD2 (6 bases). V lost 1 base and J 5 bases, leaving 16 bases between the germline ends. The CDR3 contains 16 residues. Germline V gene data show CDR1 as MGHRA and CDR2 as YSYEKL. The CDR3 spells CASSQAGGGPGDTQYF. The CDR3 DNA sequence: TGCGCCAGCAGCCAAGCTGGGGGAGGCCCGGGAGATACGCAGTATTTT.

The chain links TRBV10-1 to TRBJ1-1; 7 bases agree with TRBD1. This CDR3 spans 13 amino acids. Germline CDR1 and CDR2: WNHNN and SYGVQD (reference sequence). The V gene end was trimmed by 9 bases and the J gene end by 8 bases; junction bases not matched to a gene: 12. For the CDR3, the DNA is TGCGCCAGGACTAAAGGGACAGCGACCGAAGCTTTCTTT. This translates into CARTKGTATEAFF.

J is TRBJ2-5 and V is TRBV4-1, with D perhaps matching TRBD2 (5 bases). From germline, CDR1 is MGHRA and CDR2 YSYEKL. The ends were cut back, 2 bases at V and 0 bases at J, with 16 bases in the middle. The CDR3 is 17 residues long. In DNA form, the CDR3 reads TGCGCCAGCAGCCAACTATTCGGGATAGGGCACCAAGAGACCCAGTACTTC. Translating gives CASSQLFGIGHQETQYF.

The J gene is TRBJ2-5, the V gene TRBV7-6, with 9 bases fitting TRBD1. Looked up from germline, CDR1 is SGHVS and CDR2 is FNYEAQ. The V gene end was trimmed by 1 base and the J gene end by 5 bases; junction bases not matched to a gene: 8. The CDR3 has 16 residues. The CDR3 sequence: CASSLVGTGWRETQYF. The CDR3 coding sequence is TGTGCCAGCAGCTTAGTGGGGACAGGGTGGCGGGAGACCCAGTACTTC.

The CDR3 DNA is TGTGCCAGCAGCCTAGCCCCAGGGAGTCAGCCCCAGCATTTT. Protein sequence: CASSLAPGSQPQHF. V is TRBV4-2 and J is TRBJ1-5; D is possibly TRBD1 (5 bases). V lost 4 bases and J 6 bases, leaving 13 bases between the germline ends. Germline V gene lookup returns CDR1 LGHNA and CDR2 YNFKEQ. The CDR3 runs to 14 residues.

The CDR3 DNA is TGTGCCATCGGGCCGGAGGCTCGCCTTAGGAACAATGAGCAGTTCTTC. This codes for CAIGPEARLRNNEQFF. The V and J genes are TRBV10-3 and TRBJ2-1; possibly TRBD2 for D (5 bases). CDR3 length: 16 residues. Looked up from germline, CDR1 is ENHRY and CDR2 is SYGVKD. V lost 8 bases to trimming and J lost 5 bases, with 22 bases between them.

The chain couples TRBV7-2 to TRBJ2-2, with D possibly TRBD1 on 7 matching bases. Germline CDR1 and CDR2: SGHTA and FQGNSA. The CDR3 runs to 18 residues. With 2 bases removed from V and 3 bases from J, the gap between germline ends came to 19 bases. The CDR3 nucleotides read TGTGCCAGCAGCTTAAACAGGGGTCAAAGGGGGGACACCGGGGAGCTGTTTTTT. This encodes CASSLNRGQRGDTGELFF.

The J gene is TRBJ2-6, the V gene TRBV5-1, with 10 bases aligning to TRBD1. The V segment lost 2 bases and the J segment 0 bases; nucleotides outside the gene matches: 8. The CDR3 extends over 19 amino acids. Germline V gene data show CDR1 as SGHRS and CDR2 as YFSETQ. The CDR3 coding sequence is TGCGCCAGCAGCTTCCGGGACAGGGGTTGGAGCTCTGGGGCCAACGTCCTGACTTTC. It yields the protein CASSFRDRGWSSGANVLTF.

V and J are TRBV6-1 and TRBJ2-1, with 11 bases identical to TRBD2. Per the germline V gene, CDR1 is MNHNS and CDR2 is SASEGT. The CDR3 consists of 18 residues. With V trimmed by 3 bases and J by 8 bases, 15 bases remained unmatched. CDR3 nucleotides: TGTGCCAGCAGTGACCGAACTCTTACTAGCGGGAGATTTGATGAGCAGTTCTTC. This encodes CASSDRTLTSGRFDEQFF.

This chain joins TRBV19 and TRBJ2-3, with 9 bases lining up with TRBD2. The V gene's germline CDR1 is LNHDA and CDR2 SQIVND (reference sequence). J gave up 6 bases and V 4 bases, and 11 bases lay outside the gene matches. The CDR3 is 16 residues long. DNA of the CDR3: TGTGCCAGTAGTACCCCTAGCGGGATTCCCACGGATACGCAGTATTTT. Its protein product is CASSTPSGIPTDTQYF.

The V and J genes are TRBV27 and TRBJ2-7; 7 bases fit TRBD1. The length of the CDR3 is 16 residues. J was trimmed by 3 bases and V by 7 bases; bases with no gene match: 15. Germline assignment: CDR1 MNHEY and CDR2 SMNVEV (reference sequence). In DNA, the CDR3 is TGTGCCAGCACTGGGGTATATGGCAGGGGGAGCTACGAGCAGTACTTC. This sequence encodes CASTGVYGRGSYEQYF.

V is TRBV5-1 and J is TRBJ1-1; D remains unclear. The CDR3 has 12 residues. The V gene's germline CDR1 is SGHRS and CDR2 YFSETQ. Trimming left V 3 bases short and J 11 bases short, with 14 bases between. CDR3 region: CASSSHGRSAFF. The CDR3 DNA reads TGCGCCAGCAGCTCCCATGGACGTAGTGCTTTCTTT.

The V call is TRBV7-2, the J call TRBJ2-3; 9 nucleotides line up with TRBD2. Unmatched junction bases numbered 16, after V lost 3 bases and J lost 6 bases. Germline V gene lookup returns CDR1 SGHTA and CDR2 FQGNSA. This CDR3 is 18 amino acids long. CDR3: CASSFRGLGDSGSDTQYF. The CDR3 coding sequence is TGTGCCAGCAGCTTCCGGGGGTTAGGTGATAGCGGGAGCGATACGCAGTATTTT.

The CDR3 sequence: CASSLVRGQSPTEQYF. DNA of the CDR3: TGTGCCAGCAGCTTAGTCCGCGGACAGTCCCCCACCGAGCAGTACTTC. The chain has TRBV7-6 and TRBJ2-7; TRBD1 is a possible D gene (6 bases). The CDR3 runs 16 residues. The V end lost 1 base, the J end lost 6 bases, and 19 bases lay between the germline ends. CDR1 SGHVS and CDR2 FNYEAQ come from the germline V gene.